This TCR beta chain was recovered during a study of blood T cell repertoires in COVID-19. CDR1 is SGHRS and CDR2 is YFSETQ in the germline V gene. This CDR3 contains 14 residues. Deletions cut 0 bases from V and 8 bases from J, with 14 bases between. Some clones are missing from TCRdb's copy, which holds only in-frame ones; the method was immunoSEQ multiplex PCR. The sample holds approximately 58,000 clones, 80% to 90% seen once. What was sequenced was peripheral blood. This TCR was recovered from a woman aged 60-70 years with acute or convalescent COVID-19. The chain recombines TRBV5-1 with TRBJ1-1; D is possibly TRBD1 (6 bases). CDR3 coding DNA: TGCGCCAGCAGCTTGGATCTTGGGGGGGCGGAAGCTTTCTTT. Its protein is CASSLDLGGAEAFF.